These 27 T cell receptor beta chains were all obtained from the same sample, sequenced in a study of long-term antiretroviral therapy in people with HIV. At the survey level, the v3.0 immunoSEQ assay was run. The table came from immunoSEQ multiplex PCR; TCRdb's copy has only in-frame clones and leaves some out. The repertoire holds 11,000 to 15,000 clones, with about 82% as singletons. The material sequenced was unsorted PBMCs, taken 1.8 years before starting antiretroviral therapy. Receptor source: a woman aged 40 to 55 with HIV.

The V and J genes are TRBV6-6 and TRBJ1-1; tentative D call: TRBD1 (5 bases). Germline CDR1 MNHNY, CDR2 SVGAGI (reference sequence). This CDR3 has 11 residues. Trimming stripped 2 bases from V and 8 bases from J, with 6 bases between. This chain's CDR3 is CASSYGGEAFF. In DNA, the CDR3 is TGTGCCAGCAGTTACGGGGGGGAAGCTTTCTTT.

In this sample, this clone turned up once. The rearrangement joins TRBV19 to TRBJ2-7; 8 bases agree with TRBD1. Germline CDR1 LNHDA, CDR2 SQIVND (reference sequence). CDR3 length: 15 amino acids. V shed 4 bases, J shed 6 bases, and the junction held 11 bases outside the gene matches. The CDR3 coding sequence is TGTGCCAGTAGTAATGGGGCAGGGGGCTTGGGCGAGCAGTACTTC. It is translated as CASSNGAGGLGEQYF.

The chain recombines TRBV7-3 with TRBJ2-3; 10 bases are a match to TRBD1. This CDR3 is 15 amino acids long. Germline CDR1 SGHTA, CDR2 FQGTGA. After removal of 5 bases from V and 3 bases from J, the junction contained 5 bases not matched to a gene. The CDR3 loop reads CASSATGGATDTQYF. The CDR3 bases are TGTGCCAGCAGCGCGACAGGGGGCGCAACAGATACGCAGTATTTT.

V and J are TRBV7-2 and TRBJ2-7, with D perhaps TRBD2 (6 bases). The CDR3 is 13 amino acids. The V gene lost 5 bases and the J gene lost 6 bases, with 14 bases spanning the gap. Germline V gene data show CDR1 as SGHTA and CDR2 as FQGNSA. CDR3 nucleotides: TGTGCCAGCAGCCCGGGACTCAGAGTCGAGCAGTACTTC. Translated: CASSPGLRVEQYF.

Comments on this clone: Germline and junction disagree at one end, which may indicate a read error. The rearrangement links TRBV19 to TRBJ2-7, with TRBD2 matching 7 bases. Germline CDR1 reads LNHDA; CDR2 reads SQIVND (reference sequence). This CDR3 region has 15 residues. CDR3 sequence (DNA): TGTGCCAGTAGTGCTAGCGGAGGGAGCTCCTACGAGCGGTACTTC. Its translation: CASSASGGSSYERYF.

The chain uses TRBV5-8 and TRBJ2-7, with D unclear. The CDR3 totals 11 residues. Trimming cost V 1 base and J 6 bases, with 5 bases left between them. The germline CDR1 and CDR2 sequences are SGHTS and YDEGEE. CDR3 DNA sequence: TGTGCCAGCAGCTTGTTGAGCGAGCAGTACTTC. This codes for CASSLLSEQYF.

This chain connects TRBV28 to TRBJ2-4; D gene uncertain. Germline values: CDR1 MDHEN, CDR2 SYDVKM. The CDR3 contains 11 residues. Trimming pared 3 bases from V and 7 bases from J, leaving 4 bases between. The CDR3, as DNA: TGTGCCAGCAGTTTGGTGAACATTCAGTACTTC. This translates into CASSLVNIQYF.

The J gene is TRBJ2-1, the V gene TRBV11-2; weak D call: TRBD1 (5 bases). This CDR3 has 16 residues. Germline CDR1 reads SGHAT; CDR2 reads FQNNGV. V was cut by 4 bases and J by 4 bases, with 17 bases left in between. The CDR3 nucleotides read TGTGCCAGCAGCTCCATAGACAGAAGATCTTACAATGAGCAGTTCTTC. Translating gives CASSSIDRRSYNEQFF.

The chain joins TRBV10-3 to TRBJ1-5, with unresolved D. Germline V lookup: CDR1 ENHRY, CDR2 SYGVKD. Between the trimmed V and J ends, which lost 7 bases and 0 bases, there was a span of 7 bases. CDR3 length: 13 amino acids. In DNA, the CDR3 is TGTGCCATCACGGATGATAGCAATCAGCCCCAGCATTTT. Translated: CAITDDSNQPQHF.

The V gene is TRBV5-1, the J gene TRBJ2-4; D unclear. Germline CDR1 SGHRS, CDR2 YFSETQ. With 0 bases removed from V and 10 bases from J, the gap between germline ends came to 23 bases. CDR3 size: 17 residues. CDR3 sequence reads: CASSLEGSTVSKGIQYF. In nucleotides, the CDR3 is TGCGCCAGCAGCTTGGAGGGTAGCACCGTCAGTAAAGGAATTCAGTACTTC.

The chain links TRBV4-3 to TRBJ2-4; unclear D gene. V was pared by 0 bases and J by 5 bases, with 5 bases between. This CDR3 comprises 13 residues. Per the germline V gene, CDR1 is LGHNA and CDR2 is YSLEER. The CDR3 sequence is CASSQDIQNIQYF. The CDR3 region has the DNA TGCGCCAGCAGCCAAGACATCCAAAACATTCAGTACTTC.

V gene TRBV7-2 combines with J gene TRBJ2-7; 8 positions agree with TRBD2. Germline loops: CDR1 SGHTA, CDR2 FQGNSA. This CDR3 is built from 17 residues. After removal of 1 base from V and 2 bases from J, the junction contained 10 bases not matched to a gene. As DNA, the CDR3 is TGTGCCAGCAGCTTAGTCGCGGGGGGCGGTTTGCCCTACGAGCAGTACTTC. It encodes CASSLVAGGGLPYEQYF. Full variable domain (missing parts from reference TRBV7-2 and TRBJ2-7): GAGVSQSPSNKVTEKGKDVELRCDPISGHTALYWYRQSLGQGLEFLIYFQGNSAPDKSGLPSDRFSAERTGGSVSTLTIQRTQQEDSAVYLCASSLVAGGGLPYEQYFGPGTRLTVT.

This sequence joins TRBV28 and TRBJ2-7, with 9 bases fitting TRBD1. The V segment lost 7 bases and the J segment 4 bases; nucleotides outside the gene matches: 14. The length of the CDR3 is 16 residues. Germline loops: CDR1 MDHEN, CDR2 SYDVKM. The CDR3 region is CASTPLGDREHYEQYF. The CDR3 DNA reads TGTGCCAGCACTCCTCTGGGGGACAGGGAACATTACGAGCAGTACTTC. Combining the CDR3 with reference TRBV28 and TRBJ2-7 gives the whole variable domain DVKVTQSSRYLVKRTGEKVFLECVQDMDHENMFWYRQDPGLGLRLIYFSYDVKMKEKGDIPEGYSVSREKKERFSLILESASTNQTSMYLCASTPLGDREHYEQYFGPGTRLTVT.

The chain has TRBV28 and TRBJ1-1; D is unclear. The CDR3 consists of 14 residues. Trimming shortened V by 2 bases and J by 2 bases, and 9 bases separated the two germline ends. Per germline, CDR1 MDHEN and CDR2 SYDVKM. The CDR3 DNA follows: TGTGCCAGCAGTTTAGATTTGATAAACACTGAAGCTTTCTTT. Protein: CASSLDLINTEAFF.

The V and J genes are TRBV28 and TRBJ1-3; 9 positions match TRBD1. V trimming: 7 bases; J trimming: 4 bases; junction bases outside the gene matches: 5. This CDR3 spans 14 amino acids. The germline V gene has CDR1 MDHEN and CDR2 SYDVKM. CDR3 sequence (DNA): TGTGCCAGCAAGGGACAGGGCCTGGGAAACACCATATATTTT. It translates to CASKGQGLGNTIYF.

The rearrangement joins TRBV20-1 to TRBJ1-1; D ambiguous. The CDR3 runs 11 residues. Trimming pared 5 bases from V and 4 bases from J, leaving 8 bases between. Looked up from germline, CDR1 is DFQATT and CDR2 is SNEGSKA (reference sequence). CDR3 nucleotides: TGCAGTGCTTCCCCTTTCACTGAAGCTTTCTTT. It translates to CSASPFTEAFF.

The chain couples TRBV4-1 to TRBJ2-7; no reliable D call. V was pared by 3 bases and J by 2 bases, with 8 bases between. Germline loops: CDR1 MGHRA, CDR2 YSYEKL. The CDR3 loop spans 13 amino acids. The DNA for the CDR3 is TGCGCCAGCAGCCAGGCGGAAACCTACGAGCAGTACTTC. Translation gives CASSQAETYEQYF.

The chain recombines TRBV7-9 with TRBJ2-7, with D possibly TRBD1 on 6 matching bases. The CDR3 has 14 residues. With 1 base removed from V and 2 bases from J, the gap between germline ends came to 9 bases. CDR1 and CDR2 from the germline V gene are SEHNR and FQNEAQ (reference sequence). CDR3 sequence (DNA): TGTGCCAGCAGCTTAGAGGGACAAACCTACGAGCAGTACTTC. Translation: CASSLEGQTYEQYF.

CDR3 sequence: CASSQLGNSYEQYF. The CDR3 DNA follows: TGTGCCAGCAGCCAGCTAGGGAACTCCTACGAGCAGTACTTC. The chain links TRBV4-2 to TRBJ2-7, with D hard to call. The length of the CDR3 is 14 residues. Germline assignment: CDR1 LGHNA and CDR2 YNFKEQ. Trimming shortened V by 3 bases and J by 0 bases, and 9 bases separated the two germline ends.

The chain uses TRBV7-2 and TRBJ2-7; 7 nucleotides align to TRBD2. The CDR3 is 19 residues long. Germline loops: CDR1 SGHTA, CDR2 FQGNSA. The V segment lost 3 bases and the J segment 3 bases; nucleotides outside the gene matches: 20. The DNA of the CDR3 is TGTGCCAGCAGCTTTCGTGGGCTAGCGGTGCGTGGGGGAGTCTACGAGCAGTACTTC. This translates into CASSFRGLAVRGGVYEQYF.

The chain joins TRBV28 to TRBJ1-5; 8 nucleotides match TRBD1. The CDR3 loop spans 16 amino acids. Germline CDR1 is MDHEN and CDR2 is SYDVKM. After removal of 5 bases from V and 5 bases from J, the junction contained 11 bases not matched to a gene. As DNA, the CDR3 is TGTGCCAGCAGTCTACCCCTAGGGACAGGAGATCAGCCCCAGCATTTT. Encoded protein: CASSLPLGTGDQPQHF.

This sequence joins TRBV28 and TRBJ2-7; D is undetermined. The CDR3 has 12 amino acids. In germline, CDR1 is MDHEN, CDR2 SYDVKM. V was clipped by 1 base and J by 0 bases, with 1 base between them. This chain's CDR3 is CASSLYSYEQYF. DNA of the CDR3: TGTGCCAGCAGTTTATACTCCTACGAGCAGTACTTC.

The chain links TRBV30 to TRBJ2-1; 7 positions agree with TRBD1. V lost 2 bases, J lost 4 bases, and 5 bases stayed unmatched. This CDR3 is built from 14 residues. CDR1 is GTSNPN and CDR2 is SVGIG in the germline V gene (reference sequence). The chain's CDR3 is CAWSTDRDYNEQFF. The CDR3 DNA reads TGTGCCTGGAGTACCGACAGGGATTACAATGAGCAGTTCTTC.

The chain is built from TRBV9 and TRBJ2-7; 7 positions agree with TRBD2. The CDR3 has 14 residues. Germline trimming cut 7 bases from V and 0 bases from J; bases unmatched to any gene: 7. Germline-derived CDR1 and CDR2 are SGDLS and YYNGEE. CDR3 coding DNA: TGTGCCAGCTCCCAGGGAGGGCCCTCCTACGAGCAGTACTTC. Translated, it gives CASSQGGPSYEQYF.

The chain recombines TRBV18 with TRBJ2-7; either TRBD1 or TRBD2 may fit D (5 bases each). V lost 5 bases, J lost 5 bases, and 10 bases lay in between. Germline CDR1 and CDR2: KGHSH and LQKENI. The CDR3 has 12 residues. CDR3 in amino acids: CASSTGTNEQYF. The DNA for the CDR3 is TGTGCCAGCTCAACGGGGACGAACGAGCAGTACTTC. Filled out from reference TRBV18 and TRBJ2-7, the complete variable domain reads NAGVMQNPRHLVRRRGQEARLRCSPMKGHSHVYWYRQLPEEGLKFMVYLQKENIIDESGMPKERFSAEFPKEGPSILRIQQVVRGDSAAYFCASSTGTNEQYFGPGTRLTVT.

This sequence joins TRBV27 and TRBJ2-7; 7 bases agree with TRBD2. The CDR3 extends over 15 amino acids. The J segment lost 3 bases and the V segment lost 2 bases, leaving 7 bases of the junction unmatched. Germline loops: CDR1 MNHEY, CDR2 SMNVEV (reference sequence). CDR3 sequence reads: CASSLGASGHYEQYF. The CDR3, as DNA: TGTGCCAGCAGTTTAGGGGCTAGCGGACACTACGAGCAGTACTTC.

The chain uses TRBV2 and TRBJ1-1; 9 bases match TRBD1. After removal of 6 bases from V and 8 bases from J, the junction contained 4 bases not matched to a gene. Germline V gene lookup returns CDR1 SNHLY and CDR2 FYNNEI. The CDR3 spans 12 residues. The CDR3 loop is CASRPTGGEAFF. CDR3 nucleotides: TGTGCCAGCAGACCGACAGGGGGGGAAGCTTTCTTT. Looking up the rest from reference TRBV2 and TRBJ1-1 gives the full variable domain: EPEVTQTPSHQVTQMGQEVILRCVPISNHLYFYWYRQILGQKVEFLVSFYNNEISEKSEIFDDQFSVERPDGSNFTLKIRSTKLEDSAMYFCASRPTGGEAFFGQGTRLTVV.